These 24 T cell receptor beta chains were sequenced from one sample in a study of radiation and T cells in renal cell carcinoma. The protocol was immunoSEQ multiplex PCR, while the TCRdb copy is restricted to in-frame clones and leaves out a portion. The data show some 100,000 clones, 84% seen once. Documented time point: blood 4 weeks post-SBRT, at nephrectomy. Treatment in this sample: 15 Gy SBRT to primary tumor, nephrectomy 4 weeks later. This specimen was blood, taken from a patient whose treatment included radiotherapy and nephrectomy. Receptors were obtained from a man in his sixties with renal cell carcinoma.

V is TRBV6-1 and J is TRBJ2-7; 13 positions agree with TRBD2. The germline CDR1 and CDR2 sequences are MNHNS and SASEGT. The ends lost 4 bases at V and 2 bases at J; junction bases unmatched: 2. The CDR3 totals 15 residues. This chain's CDR3 is CASSAGTSGTYEQYF. The CDR3 region has the DNA TGTGCCAGCAGTGCCGGGACTAGCGGGACCTACGAGCAGTACTTC.

The rearrangement joins TRBV15 to TRBJ1-4, with a weak D call TRBD1 (5 bases). V was pared by 5 bases and J by 0 bases, with 13 bases between. The CDR3 is 16 residues long. CDR1 LNHNV and CDR2 YYDKDF come from the germline V gene (reference sequence). CDR3 DNA sequence: TGTGCCACCAGCTTGAATTTACAGGCAACTAATGAAAAACTGTTTTTT. Its protein product is CATSLNLQATNEKLFF.

The gene calls are TRBV10-3 and TRBJ1-6; possibly TRBD1 for D (5 bases). CDR3 length equals 15 residues. The ends were cut back, 6 bases at V and 5 bases at J, with 14 bases in the middle. Looked up from germline, CDR1 is ENHRY and CDR2 is SYGVKD. CDR3 protein: CAIRVRDGDNSPLHF. Here the CDR3 DNA reads TGTGCCATCAGGGTCCGGGACGGGGATAATTCACCCCTCCACTTT.

The CDR3 DNA is TGTGCCAGCAGTCCCCAGGGGGTGAAACTGTTTTTT. Encoded protein: CASSPQGVKLFF. V is TRBV28 and J is TRBJ1-4; 7 nucleotides line up with TRBD1. V gave up 5 bases and J gave up 11 bases; unmatched junction bases: 5. From germline, CDR1 is MDHEN and CDR2 SYDVKM. The CDR3 length is 12 residues.

This chain links TRBV6-6 with TRBJ2-3; D may be TRBD2 (6 bases). V shed 3 bases and J shed 2 bases, with 9 bases lying between them. Germline-derived CDR1 and CDR2 are MNHNY and SVGAGI (reference sequence). The CDR3 is 14 residues long. The DNA of the CDR3 is TGTGCCAGCAGTTATTTAGCGGTCACAGATACGCAGTATTTT. Translation: CASSYLAVTDTQYF.

The chain is built from TRBV6-5 and TRBJ2-2, with 7 bases fitting TRBD1. This CDR3 comprises 16 residues. Unmatched junction bases numbered 4, after V lost 2 bases and J lost 1 base. Germline CDR1 MNHEY, CDR2 SVGAGI. CDR3 in amino acids: CASSYQGVVNTGELFF. CDR3 DNA: TGTGCCAGCAGTTACCAGGGGGTAGTGAACACCGGGGAGCTGTTTTTT.

This chain uses TRBV7-3 with TRBJ1-2; 8 bases map to TRBD1. Germline assignment: CDR1 SGHTA and CDR2 FQGTGA. V gave up 5 bases and J gave up 7 bases; unmatched junction bases: 9. This CDR3 spans 14 amino acids. In DNA, the CDR3 is TGTGCCAGCAGCACGACAGGGGCGTTGGGTGGCTACACCTTC. As protein: CASSTTGALGGYTF.

The chain combines TRBV11-2 with TRBJ1-2, with 9 bases fitting TRBD1. Trimming removed 6 bases from V and 3 bases from J; junction bases left unmatched: 8. The CDR3 consists of 15 residues. Germline V gene sequence: CDR1 SGHAT, CDR2 FQNNGV. CDR3 DNA sequence: TGTGCCAGCAGTAGGAGGGGACAGGGTGACTATGGCTACACCTTC. Protein product: CASSRRGQGDYGYTF. Using reference TRBV11-2 and TRBJ1-2 for the parts outside the CDR3, the full variable domain is EAGVAQSPRYKIIEKRQSVAFWCNPISGHATLYWYQQILGQGPKLLIQFQNNGVVDDSQLPKDRFSAERLKGVDSTLKIQPAKLEDSAVYLCASSRRGQGDYGYTFGSGTRLTVV.

This rearrangement joins TRBV27 to TRBJ1-1, with 11 positions matching TRBD1. The V segment lost 1 base and the J segment 3 bases; nucleotides outside the gene matches: 7. CDR3 length: 17 amino acids. Germline V gene data show CDR1 as MNHEY and CDR2 as SMNVEV (reference sequence). This CDR3 reads CASSLLGTGGTDTEAFF. CDR3 nucleotides: TGTGCCAGCAGTTTATTGGGGACAGGGGGTACGGACACTGAAGCTTTCTTT.

The sample holds a few counts of this clone. The V and J genes are TRBV29-1 and TRBJ1-1; D is possibly TRBD1 (6 bases). V gave up 7 bases and J gave up 1 base, with 16 bases separating them. Germline values: CDR1 SQVTM, CDR2 ANQGSEA. The length of the CDR3 is 14 residues. The CDR3 sequence is CSATQGPRNTEAFF. The CDR3 DNA reads as TGCAGCGCTACACAGGGTCCGCGGAACACTGAAGCTTTCTTT. Combining the CDR3 with reference TRBV29-1 and TRBJ1-1 gives the whole variable domain SAVISQKPSRDICQRGTSLTIQCQVDSQVTMMFWYRQQPGQSLTLIATANQGSEATYESGFVIDKFPISRPNLTFSTLTVSNMSPEDSSIYLCSATQGPRNTEAFFGQGTRLTVV.

This chain connects TRBV9 to TRBJ2-7, with D perhaps TRBD1 (6 bases). V shed 5 bases and J shed 3 bases, with 12 bases lying between them. The CDR3 is made up of 13 amino acids. The germline gives CDR1 SGDLS, CDR2 YYNGEE. The CDR3 nucleotides read TGTGCCAGCAGTCCTCGACAGGACTACGAGCAGTACTTC. It translates to CASSPRQDYEQYF.

J is TRBJ2-7 and V is TRBV28, with TRBD2 matching over 16 bases. The CDR3 runs to 16 residues. V lost 4 bases to trimming and J lost 5 bases; unmatched junction nucleotides: 5. Germline CDR1 reads MDHEN; CDR2 reads SYDVKM. In DNA form, the CDR3 reads TGTGCCAGCAGTTCCCCGGGACTAGCGGGAGGGGACGAGCAGTACTTC. Its translation: CASSSPGLAGGDEQYF. Together with reference TRBV28 and TRBJ2-7, the CDR3 gives the full variable domain: DVKVTQSSRYLVKRTGEKVFLECVQDMDHENMFWYRQDPGLGLRLIYFSYDVKMKEKGDIPEGYSVSREKKERFSLILESASTNQTSMYLCASSSPGLAGGDEQYFGPGTRLTVT.

With respect to this clone: This specimen includes other DNA sequences encoding the same CDR3. The V gene is TRBV6-5, the J gene TRBJ1-1, with unresolved D. The CDR3 has 14 amino acids. The V and J ends lost 0 bases and 0 bases respectively, with 5 bases between them. Germline assignment: CDR1 MNHEY and CDR2 SVGAGI. The DNA of the CDR3 is TGTGCCAGCAGTTACTCTTTGGTGAACACTGAAGCTTTCTTT. As protein: CASSYSLVNTEAFF.

Regarding this clone: At one boundary the junction diverges from the germline segment, which might be a read error. The genes are TRBV7-9 and TRBJ2-7; perhaps TRBD2 as D (5 bases). In germline, CDR1 is SEHNR, CDR2 FQNEAQ (reference sequence). There are 17 residues in the CDR3. CDR3 DNA sequence: TGTGCCAGCAGCTTATCGGAGGCCACGGACTCCTTCTACGGGCAGTACTTC. Its protein product is CASSLSEATDSFYGQYF.

The chain uses TRBV11-3 and TRBJ2-7; D is unresolved. Deletions cut 3 bases from V and 6 bases from J, with 12 bases between. This CDR3 is built from 13 residues. From germline, CDR1 is SGHNT and CDR2 YENEEA. In DNA, the CDR3 is TGTGCCAGCAGCTTTCTTAGTACGGGCGAGCAGTACTTC. Protein product: CASSFLSTGEQYF.

The CDR3 here is CASSDQGPRGYF. The CDR3 DNA reads TGTGCCAGCAGTGATCAGGGGCCGAGAGGGTACTTC. The chain carries TRBV2 and TRBJ2-7; possibly TRBD1 for D (6 bases). V was cut by 3 bases and J by 12 bases, with 15 bases left in between. The CDR3 is 12 amino acids. Germline V gene lookup returns CDR1 SNHLY and CDR2 FYNNEI.

Regarding this clone: Other DNA sequences in the same sample also yield this CDR3. The chain recombines TRBV6-5 with TRBJ2-7, with a possible D match to TRBD2 (5 bases). The CDR3 has 14 residues. V was cut by 0 bases and J by 4 bases, with 10 bases left in between. The V gene's germline CDR1 is MNHEY and CDR2 SVGAGI. The CDR3 loop reads CASSYSARDYEQYF. The CDR3 DNA follows: TGTGCCAGCAGTTACTCGGCGAGGGATTACGAGCAGTACTTC.

J is TRBJ2-5 and V is TRBV6-1; 11 bases are shared with TRBD2. The CDR3 covers 16 residues. Germline V gives CDR1 MNHNS, CDR2 SASEGT. V dropped 3 bases and J dropped 5; count of bases not matched to a gene: 8. The CDR3 DNA follows: TGTGCCAGCAGTGACGGGACTAGCGGCCTTCGGGAGACCCAGTACTTC. Translating gives CASSDGTSGLRETQYF.

The V gene is TRBV19, the J gene TRBJ1-4, with D uncertain. V was cut by 2 bases and J by 3 bases, with 16 bases left in between. This CDR3 region has 17 residues. The germline V gene has CDR1 LNHDA and CDR2 SQIVND (reference sequence). The CDR3 loop reads CASSIHDALTANEKLFF. CDR3 nucleotide sequence: TGTGCCAGTAGTATACACGATGCCCTGACGGCTAATGAAAAACTGTTTTTT. The full variable domain, in which reference TRBV19 and TRBJ1-4 provide the parts outside the CDR3, is DGGITQSPKYLFRKEGQNVTLSCEQNLNHDAMYWYRQDPGQGLRLIYYSQIVNDFQKGDIAEGYSVSREKKESFPLTVTSAQKNPTAFYLCASSIHDALTANEKLFFGSGTQLSVL.

The chain uses TRBV5-6 and TRBJ1-2; no clear D. The V and J ends lost 4 bases and 0 bases respectively, with 10 bases between them. The CDR3 spans 14 residues. CDR1 is SGHDT and CDR2 is YYEEEE in the germline V gene. CDR3 protein: CASSPVLANYGYTF. The CDR3 DNA is TGTGCCAGCAGCCCAGTACTAGCTAACTATGGCTACACCTTC.

This clone was detected only a few times. The rearrangement joins TRBV7-2 to TRBJ2-3; weak D call: TRBD2 (5 bases). V was trimmed by 1 base and J by 3 bases, leaving 14 bases between them. CDR3 size: 16 residues. CDR1 and CDR2 (germline): SGHTA, FQGNSA. The CDR3 protein is CASSLDRVGATDTQYF. As DNA, the CDR3 is TGTGCCAGCAGCTTAGATAGAGTGGGAGCTACAGATACGCAGTATTTT. The entire variable domain, with the rest obtained from reference TRBV7-2 and TRBJ2-3, is as follows: GAGVSQSPSNKVTEKGKDVELRCDPISGHTALYWYRQSLGQGLEFLIYFQGNSAPDKSGLPSDRFSAERTGGSVSTLTIQRTQQEDSAVYLCASSLDRVGATDTQYFGPGTRLTVL.

The chain joins TRBV5-1 to TRBJ2-3; D is perhaps TRBD1 or TRBD2 (6 bases each). This CDR3 comprises 16 residues. The germline gives CDR1 SGHRS, CDR2 YFSETQ. V lost 3 bases and J lost 1, with 15 bases in between. CDR3 loop: CASSSQGWGGTDTQYF. CDR3 nucleotide sequence: TGCGCCAGCAGCTCCCAGGGGTGGGGGGGCACAGATACGCAGTATTTT.

This chain uses TRBV7-9 with TRBJ1-2; no clear D. Trimming took off 6 bases at V and 4 bases at J, with 15 bases between the two ends. This CDR3 region has 14 residues. The germline CDR1 and CDR2 sequences are SEHNR and FQNEAQ (reference sequence). The DNA of the CDR3 is TGTGCCAGCAGGGGGATTGGAGTCCCCTATGGCTACACCTTC. It is translated as CASRGIGVPYGYTF.

The rearrangement links TRBV6-5 to TRBJ1-4; D possibly corresponds to TRBD1 (6 bases). CDR3 length: 15 residues. The V gene's germline CDR1 is MNHEY and CDR2 SVGAGI. V shed 2 bases and J shed 8 bases, with 15 bases lying between them. This CDR3 reads CASSYATGLNEKLFF. The CDR3, as DNA: TGTGCCAGCAGTTACGCAACAGGGCTCAACGAAAAACTGTTTTTT.